This T cell receptor beta chain was profiled in a study of brain T cells in children with intractable seizures. Notes on this clone: As yet, its antigen is unknown.

Germline V CDR1 and CDR2: SGDLS, YYNGEE. There are 13 residues in the CDR3. Trimming removed 0 bases at V and 4 bases at J, with 5 bases between. This table comes from immunoSEQ multiplex PCR, and its TCRdb copy is limited to in-frame clones, with some not included. In the table there are 60,000 to 65,000 clones, approximately 94% of which are singletons. General study results and limits: Pre- and post-surgery blood differed in depth, so pre-surgery absences may be undersampling.

Sequencing was limited to surgery cases with top T cell transcript signatures in brain tissue. The clonotype was recovered from a boy younger than two with focal cortical dysplasia and intractable seizures. V gene TRBV9 combines with J gene TRBJ2-4; D gene ambiguous. Sequences were derived from peripheral blood, sampled at surgery. This CDR3 is CASSVDWKNIQYF. For the CDR3, the DNA is TGTGCCAGCAGCGTAGATTGGAAAAACATTCAGTACTTC.